This TCR beta chain was documented in a study of neurological immune-mediated disorders. TCRdb independently ran MiXCR on the 5' RACE reads; one entry per CDR3 protein. The sample has 45,000 to 60,000 distinct CDR3 sequences; about 3.5% are singletons. Trimming shortened V by 4 bases and J by 1 base, and 11 bases separated the two germline ends. The CDR3 contains 14 residues. From germline, CDR1 is SGHRS and CDR2 YFSETQ. This clonotype was seen many times. Sequenced input: PBMCs. The V call is TRBV5-1, the J call TRBJ2-5; a weak D match, TRBD1 (6 bases). This clonotype originated in a young man with multiple sclerosis. CDR3 residues: CASSIGGTQETQYF. In DNA, the CDR3 is TGCGCCAGCAGCATAGGGGGAACCCAAGAGACCCAGTACTTC. Supplemented by reference TRBV5-1 and TRBJ2-5, the full variable domain reads KAGVTQTPRYLIKTRGQQVTLSCSPISGHRSVSWYQQTPGQGLQFLFEYFSETQRNKGNFPGRFSGRQFSNSRSEMNVSTLELGDSALYLCASSIGGTQETQYFGPGTRLLVL.